A single sample is the source of the 29 T cell receptor beta chains below, sequenced in a study of Graves' ophthalmopathy and Graves' hyperthyroidism. Using RNA transcripts, the TCR beta CDR3 regions were amplified. A first-round RT-PCR used HTBI primers, followed by a second-round multiplex PCR. TCRdb reanalysed the multiplex PCR reads using MiXCR and keeps one entry per CDR3 protein. Of more than 550,000 distinct CDR3 sequences listed, about 40% were seen once; the top ten hold 3.3%. Material for sequencing was peripheral blood. The receptors derive from an adult man with Graves' ophthalmopathy.

The chain couples TRBV10-2 to TRBJ1-2, with D possibly matching TRBD1 (5 bases). This CDR3 is built from 14 residues. Germline lookup yields CDR1 WSHSY and CDR2 SAAADI. V was pared by 0 bases and J by 12 bases, with 17 bases between. DNA for the CDR3: TGCGCCAGCAGTGAGTCAAAGGGGACCTCTGGAAACACCTTC. It is translated as CASSESKGTSGNTF.

This clonotype was found many times. J is TRBJ1-5 and V is TRBV2; D call uncertain. The CDR3 is made up of 14 amino acids. Trimming left V 4 bases short and J 5 bases short, with 12 bases between. Germline V gene sequence: CDR1 SNHLY, CDR2 FYNNEI. CDR3 in amino acids: CASSVRVYDQPQHF. The CDR3 DNA sequence: TGTGCCAGCAGTGTAAGGGTGTATGATCAGCCCCAGCATTTT. The full variable domain, completed using reference TRBV2 and TRBJ1-5, is EPEVTQTPSHQVTQMGQEVILRCVPISNHLYFYWYRQILGQKVEFLVSFYNNEISEKSEIFDDQFSVERPDGSNFTLKIRSTKLEDSAMYFCASSVRVYDQPQHFGDGTRLSIL.

The gene calls are TRBV6-6 and TRBJ1-2, with D maybe TRBD1 (5 bases). CDR3 length: 18 residues. Looked up from germline, CDR1 is MNHNY and CDR2 is SVGAGI (reference sequence). Between the trimmed V and J ends, which lost 6 bases and 3 bases, there was a span of 26 bases. As DNA, the CDR3 is TGTGCCAGCAGACTCGACCAGGGCCCCCCACTGCCGGACTATGGCTACACCTTC. It translates to CASRLDQGPPLPDYGYTF.

This clonotype came up many times. This sequence joins TRBV4-2 and TRBJ1-1; a possible D gene is TRBD1 (6 bases). CDR3 length: 12 residues. Trimming removed 1 base from V and 7 bases from J, with 7 bases in between. The V gene's germline CDR1 is LGHNA and CDR2 YNFKEQ. Written as DNA, the CDR3 is TGTGCCAGCAGCCAAGGGACAGTTGAAGCTTTCTTT. Protein sequence: CASSQGTVEAFF.

This clonotype was detected many times. The chain joins TRBV6-6 to TRBJ1-3; D uncertain. Between the trimmed V and J ends, which lost 9 bases and 3 bases, there was a span of 9 bases. The CDR3 has 12 residues. From germline, CDR1 is MNHNY and CDR2 SVGAGI (reference sequence). The CDR3 loop reads CASQTGGNTIYF. The DNA of the CDR3 is TGTGCCAGTCAGACGGGTGGAAACACCATATATTTT.

This clonotype was observed at least ten times. The chain links TRBV2 to TRBJ1-4; D is possibly TRBD1 (5 bases). The CDR3 loop spans 15 amino acids. V shed 4 bases and J shed 8 bases, with 17 bases lying between them. The germline gives CDR1 SNHLY, CDR2 FYNNEI. The CDR3 coding sequence is TGTGCCAGCAGTGGGCAGGGAAGGGCTGGAGAAAAACTGTTTTTT. The encoded protein is CASSGQGRAGEKLFF.

This chain joins TRBV2 and TRBJ1-3; D gene uncertain. V was pared by 5 bases and J by 0 bases, with 11 bases between. The CDR3 totals 15 residues. CDR1 is SNHLY and CDR2 is FYNNEI in the germline V gene. This CDR3 reads CASSLKPYSGNTIYF. CDR3 bases: TGTGCCAGCAGTTTAAAACCTTACTCTGGAAACACCATATATTTT.

V gene TRBV12-3 or TRBV12-4 combines with J gene TRBJ1-2, with a weak D call TRBD1 (5 bases). The ends were cut back, 6 bases at V and 8 bases at J, with 19 bases in the middle. CDR3 length: 14 amino acids. This chain's CDR3 is CASSPYQGLYGYTF. CDR3 nucleotides: TGTGCCAGCAGCCCGTATCAGGGTTTGTACGGCTACACCTTC.

The chain employs TRBV10-3 and TRBJ1-1; tentative D call: TRBD1 (6 bases). The CDR3 covers 14 residues. Germline V gene data show CDR1 as ENHRY and CDR2 as SYGVKD. Trimming removed 5 bases from V and 5 bases from J, with 15 bases in between. CDR3 bases: TGTGCCATCAGTCCAGGGGATCAGAGGACTGAAGCTTTCTTT. It translates to CAISPGDQRTEAFF.

With regard to this clonotype: The conserved phenylalanine or tryptophan normally closing the CDR3 is absent here, so this likely arose from a read error. The V and J genes are TRBV12-3 or TRBV12-4 and TRBJ2-5, with D tentatively TRBD2 (6 bases). Trimming removed 5 bases at V and 3 bases at J, with 13 bases between. The CDR3 has 14 amino acids. The CDR3 DNA follows: TGTGCCAGCAGTGGGGGGACGGCGAAAGAGACCCAGTACGTC. Its translation: CASSGGTAKETQYV.

The count of this clonotype is one. This clone may be a read error of a much larger clone one base away. This rearrangement joins TRBV9 to TRBJ2-7, with 11 bases lining up with TRBD2. Per germline, CDR1 SGDLS and CDR2 YYNGEE. V shed 5 bases and J 9 bases; nucleotides not matched to a gene: 10. The CDR3 runs 14 residues. The CDR3 loop reads CASSYSGGALGQYF. Here the CDR3 DNA reads TGTGCCAGCAGTTATAGCGGGGGGGCGCTCGGGCAGTACTTC. The whole variable domain, remainder taken from reference TRBV9 and TRBJ2-7, is DSGVTQTPKHLITATGQRVTLRCSPRSGDLSVYWYQQSLDQGLQFLIQYYNGEERAKGNILERFSAQQFPDLHSELNLSSLELGDSALYFCASSYSGGALGQYFGPGTRLTVT.

In its sample, this clonotype was seen many times. The chain is built from TRBV7-3 and TRBJ2-7, with 9 nucleotides matching TRBD2. The J segment lost 9 bases and the V segment lost 1 base, leaving 10 bases of the junction unmatched. Per germline, CDR1 SGHTA and CDR2 FQGTGA. The CDR3 is made up of 15 amino acids. CDR3 region: CASSLNAGGPQVQYF. The CDR3, as DNA: TGTGCCAGCAGCTTAAACGCGGGAGGGCCTCAGGTGCAGTACTTC.

This clonotype was picked up many times. The rearrangement joins TRBV15 to TRBJ2-7; D is perhaps TRBD1 (5 bases). This CDR3 is built from 12 residues. The germline V and J ends were trimmed by 4 bases and 5 bases, with 9 bases remaining between them. In germline, CDR1 is LNHNV, CDR2 YYDKDF (reference sequence). The CDR3 loop is CATSNQGDEQYF. CDR3 DNA sequence: TGTGCCACCAGCAATCAAGGGGACGAGCAGTACTTC.

V usage is TRBV30 and J usage is TRBJ2-5, with unresolved D. Trimming removed 5 bases at V and 5 bases at J, with 12 bases between. The CDR3 consists of 12 residues. The germline gives CDR1 GTSNPN, CDR2 SVGIG (reference sequence). DNA for the CDR3: TGTGCCTGGGCCCGTTCGGCGGAGACCCAGTACTTC. This gives the protein CAWARSAETQYF.

The chain employs TRBV7-9 and TRBJ1-4; weak D call: TRBD1 (5 bases). V lost 5 bases, J lost 1 base, and 32 bases lay in between. Germline lookup yields CDR1 SEHNR and CDR2 FQNEAQ (reference sequence). CDR3 length equals 22 residues. The CDR3: CASSRRTPPRPGRRETNEKLFF. The DNA for the CDR3 is TGTGCCAGCAGCCGAAGGACACCGCCTCGTCCGGGACGGAGGGAAACTAATGAAAAACTGTTTTTT.

In regard to this clonotype: Germline is not matched at one junction end, which may reflect a read error. The rearrangement uses TRBV29-1 and TRBJ2-6; D is unclear. CDR3 length: 12 residues. The V gene's germline CDR1 is SQVTM and CDR2 ANQGSEA. In nucleotides, the CDR3 is TGCAGCGCCACTACTGGGACCAACGTCCTGACTTTC. Protein: CSATTGTNVLTF.

This clonotype was recorded a few times. V is TRBV9 and J is TRBJ2-7; unclear D gene. Trimming removed 4 bases at V and 3 bases at J, with 11 bases between. This CDR3 has 13 residues. The germline V gene has CDR1 SGDLS and CDR2 YYNGEE. CDR3 residues: CASSPLGNYEQYF. CDR3 DNA sequence: TGTGCCAGCAGCCCCTTGGGTAACTACGAGCAGTACTTC.

In this sample, this clonotype turned up many times. The chain couples TRBV7-9 to TRBJ2-7; perhaps TRBD1 as D (5 bases). V was trimmed by 1 base and J by 3 bases, leaving 7 bases between them. Germline V gene data show CDR1 as SEHNR and CDR2 as FQNEAQ (reference sequence). The CDR3 runs 13 residues. CDR3 region: CASSLGRDYEQYF. In DNA, the CDR3 is TGTGCCAGCAGCTTAGGCAGGGACTACGAGCAGTACTTC.

This sequence joins TRBV10-3 and TRBJ1-6, with 10 bases fitting TRBD1. J gave up 7 bases and V 3 bases, and 6 bases lay outside the gene matches. This CDR3 comprises 16 residues. Germline V gene lookup returns CDR1 ENHRY and CDR2 SYGVKD. For the CDR3, the DNA is TGTGCCATCAGTGAAACGGGACAGGGGAAAAATTCACCCCTCCACTTT. As protein: CAISETGQGKNSPLHF.

In regard to this clonotype: The junction departs from germline at one end; a sequencing error may be responsible. The chain combines TRBV2 with TRBJ1-4, with D possibly matching TRBD1 (5 bases). Germline V CDR1 and CDR2: SNHLY, FYNNEI. The CDR3 sequence is 15 residues long. CDR3 nucleotide sequence: TGTGTCAGCATGGATTGGGGGGTAACTAATGAAAAACTGTTTTTT. This gives the protein CVSMDWGVTNEKLFF.

Many counts were recorded for this clonotype. The chain employs TRBV7-6 and TRBJ1-1; D unclear. The CDR3 consists of 13 residues. Germline CDR1 SGHVS, CDR2 FNYEAQ. V gave up 4 bases and J gave up 3 bases, with 9 bases separating them. The CDR3 DNA reads as TGTGCCAGCAGCTATCCGGGATACACTGAAGCTTTCTTT. This codes for CASSYPGYTEAFF.

This clonotype was counted many times. This chain connects TRBV25-1 to TRBJ1-2; the D is unclear. The CDR3 has 15 amino acids. V lost 1 base and J 4 bases, leaving 13 bases between the germline ends. CDR1 MGHDK and CDR2 SYGVNS come from the germline V gene. The CDR3 spells CASSESGRTAYGYTF. Written as DNA, the CDR3 is TGTGCCAGCAGTGAATCAGGCAGGACGGCCTATGGCTACACCTTC.

This clonotype has at least ten counts. The V gene is TRBV12-3 or TRBV12-4, the J gene TRBJ1-3; TRBD1 is a possible D gene (5 bases). Between the trimmed V and J ends, which lost 2 bases and 3 bases, there was a span of 11 bases. The CDR3 is 15 residues long. The CDR3 bases are TGTGCCAGCAGTTTAACTCGACAGTTTGGAAACACCATATATTTT. Translating it yields CASSLTRQFGNTIYF.

This clonotype occurred many times. The DNA for the CDR3 is TGTGCCAGCACTGGGGTTGTCTCTGGCTACACCTTC. This sequence encodes CASTGVVSGYTF. The chain links TRBV2 to TRBJ1-2; no firm D call. Between the trimmed V and J ends, which lost 7 bases and 7 bases, there was a span of 13 bases. CDR1 is SNHLY, CDR2 FYNNEI, per germline. This CDR3 is built from 12 residues.

This CDR3 reads CASSQSDSGGKREQYF. CDR3 DNA: TGTGCCAGCAGCCAATCCGATTCGGGGGGAAAACGCGAGCAGTACTTC. This chain connects TRBV14 to TRBJ2-7, with TRBD2 matching over 7 bases. V trimming: 2 bases; J trimming: 6 bases; junction bases outside the gene matches: 13. The CDR3 has 16 residues. The germline V gene encodes CDR1 SGHDN and CDR2 FVKESK.

The table lists this clonotype with many counts. The chain recombines TRBV5-6 with TRBJ1-6; D is ambiguous. V was clipped by 0 bases and J by 1 base, with 11 bases between them. The CDR3 covers 17 residues. Germline assignment: CDR1 SGHDT and CDR2 YYEEEE. CDR3 in DNA: TGTGCCAGCAGCTTGGTGTACGATGTATCCTATAATTCACCCCTCCACTTT. This encodes CASSLVYDVSYNSPLHF. The whole variable domain, filled in from reference TRBV5-6 and TRBJ1-6, reads DAGVTQSPTHLIKTRGQQVTLRCSPKSGHDTVSWYQQALGQGPQFIFQYYEEEERQRGNFPDRFSGHQFPNYSSELNVNALLLGDSALYLCASSLVYDVSYNSPLHFGNGTRLTVT.

This chain joins TRBV7-7 and TRBJ2-5; TRBD1 agrees at 9 bases. The CDR3 is made up of 17 amino acids. Germline CDR1 and CDR2: SSHAT and FNYEAQ (reference sequence). Germline trimming cut 0 bases from V and 2 bases from J; bases unmatched to any gene: 7. The chain's CDR3 is CASSLANGQGPQETQYF. CDR3 DNA: TGTGCCAGCAGCTTAGCGAATGGACAGGGGCCACAAGAGACCCAGTACTTC.

The table lists this clonotype with a count of one. The chain combines TRBV4-1 with TRBJ1-5; perhaps TRBD1 as D (6 bases). This CDR3 region has 13 residues. Trimming removed 2 bases from V and 10 bases from J, with 12 bases in between. Germline V gene data show CDR1 as MGHRA and CDR2 as YSYEKL. This chain's CDR3 is CASSQTGFPPQHF. In DNA, the CDR3 is TGCGCCAGCAGCCAAACAGGGTTTCCACCCCAGCATTTT.

The chain combines TRBV5-4 with TRBJ2-7; 9 positions match TRBD1. CDR3 length equals 14 residues. J lost 6 bases, V lost 4 bases, and 8 bases had no gene match. Germline loops: CDR1 SGHNT, CDR2 YYREEE (reference sequence). This CDR3 reads CASSLGQGTFEQYF. CDR3 nucleotides: TGTGCCAGCAGCCTCGGACAGGGGACCTTCGAGCAGTACTTC.